Listed below are T cell receptor beta chains from one sample, sequenced in a study of OX40 agonist ivuxolimab in advanced cancers. Libraries were prepared by immunoSEQ multiplex PCR; TCRdb keeps only in-frame clonotypes and omits some of them. The repertoire holds about 69,000 clones, 70% to 90% seen once, with roughly 6.1% in the top ten. Source: CD4+ or CD8+ T cells sorted from blood, taken in a trial of the OX40 agonist ivuxolimab. The origin of the receptors is an adult with an advanced solid tumor such as melanoma, head and neck, liver or kidney cancer. The conserved cysteine and the conserved F or W are not part of the CDR3 here. The size of a clone is reported for some rows only, either as once, few or many, or as a class for expanded clones.

v_gene,j_gene,abundance,CDR3aa
TRBV6-5,TRBJ2-7,.,ASSYDSSYEQY
TRBV25-1,TRBJ2-7,once,ASSVRRGASYEQY
TRBV7-2,TRBJ2-1,few,ASSSLTSAYNEQF
TRBV6-5,TRBJ1-2,.,ATGEVDGYT
TRBV5-4,TRBJ2-5,.,ASSPPRGQGSQETQY
TRBV4-1,TRBJ2-1,.,ASSQERGQAYNEQF
TRBV5-6,TRBJ2-5,.,ASSLYGGGYQETQY
TRBV18,TRBJ1-1,.,ASSPTTGDTEAF
TRBV5-8,.,.,ASSLRGYEQY
TRBV7-8,TRBJ2-3,.,ASSFHGDTDTQY
TRBV21-1,TRBJ1-2,.,ASSTAEFYGYT
TRBV7-2,TRBJ2-6,.,ASSSGRASGANVLT
TRBV9,TRBJ2-7,.,ASSEGGDEQY
TRBV11-3,TRBJ2-3,.,ASSLASRGITDTQY